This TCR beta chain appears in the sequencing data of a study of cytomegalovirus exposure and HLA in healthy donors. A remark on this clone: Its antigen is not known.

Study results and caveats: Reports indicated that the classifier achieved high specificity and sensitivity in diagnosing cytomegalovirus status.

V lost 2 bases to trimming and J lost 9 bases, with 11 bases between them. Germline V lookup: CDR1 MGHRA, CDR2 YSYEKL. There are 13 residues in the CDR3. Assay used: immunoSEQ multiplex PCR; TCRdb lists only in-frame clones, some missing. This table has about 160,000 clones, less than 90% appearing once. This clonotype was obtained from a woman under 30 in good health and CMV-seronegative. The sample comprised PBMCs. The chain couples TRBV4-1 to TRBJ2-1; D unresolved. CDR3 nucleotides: TGCGCCAGCAGCCAACAAACCTACGGTGAGCAGTTCTTC. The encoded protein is CASSQQTYGEQFF.